This record covers a single T cell receptor beta chain. The antigen is undetermined. The data were taken from a study of CD8 T cells in ankylosing spondylitis. General study results and limits: It appeared that ankylosing spondylitis blood was characterized by a TCR beta motif of under ten highly homologous variants.

This CDR3 has 14 amino acids. Germline-derived CDR1 and CDR2 are MDHEN and SYDVKM. Trimming removed 2 bases from V and 3 bases from J, with 11 bases in between. TCRdb called the 5' RACE reads again in MiXCR, with one record for every CDR3 protein. The sample has around 890,000 distinct CDR3 sequences, roughly 10% seen once. The genes are TRBV28 and TRBJ2-7, with a weak D call TRBD2 (5 bases). Sequencing was performed on blood, either unsorted or a sorted T cell fraction (not recorded which). The origin of this receptor is a male donor with ankylosing spondylitis. The CDR3: CASSLASRNYEQYF. CDR3 DNA sequence: TGTGCCAGCAGTTTAGCTAGCAGAAACTACGAGCAGTACTTC.